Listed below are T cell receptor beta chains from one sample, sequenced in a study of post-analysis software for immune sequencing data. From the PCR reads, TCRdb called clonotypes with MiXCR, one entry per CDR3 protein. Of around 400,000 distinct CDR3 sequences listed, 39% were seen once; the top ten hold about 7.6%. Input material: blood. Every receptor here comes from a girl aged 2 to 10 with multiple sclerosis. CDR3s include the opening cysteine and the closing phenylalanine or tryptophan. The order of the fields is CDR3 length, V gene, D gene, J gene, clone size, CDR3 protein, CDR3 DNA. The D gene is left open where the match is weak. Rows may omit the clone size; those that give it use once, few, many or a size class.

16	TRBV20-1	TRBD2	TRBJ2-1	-	CSARDPQRGGYNEQFF	TGCAGTGCTAGAGATCCTCAGCGGGGGGGCTACAATGAGCAGTTCTTC
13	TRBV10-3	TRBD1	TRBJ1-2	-	CATSLGQGAGYTF	TGTGCCACATCCTTAGGACAGGGTGCTGGCTACACCTTC
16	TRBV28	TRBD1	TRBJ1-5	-	CASSFFPTGRHQPQHF	TGTGCCAGCAGTTTTTTTCCGACAGGGAGGCATCAGCCCCAGCATTTT
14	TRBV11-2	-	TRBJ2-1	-	CASTTTVGQNEQFF	TGTGCCAGCACCACTACGGTGGGGCAGAATGAGCAGTTCTTC
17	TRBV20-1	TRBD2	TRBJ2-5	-	CSALELAGGIFGETQYF	TGCAGTGCTCTTGAACTAGCGGGAGGCATCTTCGGAGAGACCCAGTACTTC
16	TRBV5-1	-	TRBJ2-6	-	CASRDIHDSGANVLTF	TGCGCCAGCAGAGACATTCATGACTCTGGGGCCAACGTCCTGACTTTC
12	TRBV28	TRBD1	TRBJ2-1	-	CASRLPRGEQFF	TGTGCCAGCAGGCTTCCCAGGGGGGAGCAGTTCTTC
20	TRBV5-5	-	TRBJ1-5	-	CASSRTAYSPIPESNQPQHF	TGTGCCAGCAGCAGGACAGCCTATAGTCCAATCCCTGAGTCCAATCAGCCCCAGCATTTT
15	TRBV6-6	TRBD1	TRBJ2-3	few	CASRPGDSPTDTQYF	TGTGCCAGCAGGCCCGGGGACAGCCCCACAGATACGCAGTATTTT
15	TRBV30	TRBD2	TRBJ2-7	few	CAWGKGLATDYEQYF	TGTGCCTGGGGGAAGGGACTAGCCACTGACTACGAGCAGTACTTC
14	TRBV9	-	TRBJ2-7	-	CASSVHGTTNEQYF	TGTGCCAGCAGCGTACACGGTACTACCAACGAGCAGTACTTC
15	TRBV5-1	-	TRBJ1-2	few	CASSQLQEGNYGYTF	TGCGCCAGCAGCCAGCTACAGGAGGGGAACTATGGCTACACCTTC
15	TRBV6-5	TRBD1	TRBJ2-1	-	CASRTTGVGDNEQFF	TGTGCCAGCAGGACGACAGGGGTCGGGGACAATGAGCAGTTCTTC
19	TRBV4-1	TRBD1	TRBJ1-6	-	CASSQLDRGAESYNSPLHF	TGCGCCAGCAGCCAGCTGGACAGGGGAGCGGAGTCCTATAATTCACCCCTCCACTTT
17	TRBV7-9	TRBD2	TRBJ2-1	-	CASSQPSGRVRGHEQFF	TGTGCCAGCAGCCAACCTAGCGGGAGGGTCCGAGGTCACGAGCAGTTCTTC
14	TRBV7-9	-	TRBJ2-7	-	CASSLSPTEHEQYF	TGTGCCAGCAGCTTAAGTCCGACAGAACACGAGCAGTACTTC
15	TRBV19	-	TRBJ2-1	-	CASSIGTGPYNEQFF	TGTGCCAGTAGTATAGGAACAGGGCCCTACAATGAGCAGTTCTTC
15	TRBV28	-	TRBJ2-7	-	CASSLSVDGTYEQYF	TGTGCCAGCAGTTTATCGGTGGACGGTACCTACGAGCAGTACTTC
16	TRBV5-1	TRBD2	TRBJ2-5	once	CAGSRGLAGIEETQYF	TGCGCCGGCAGCCGGGGACTAGCGGGAATCGAAGAGACCCAGTACTTC
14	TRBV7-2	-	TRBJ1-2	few	CASSSPGPSWGYTF	TGTGCCAGCAGCTCACCGGGGCCCTCGTGGGGCTACACCTTC
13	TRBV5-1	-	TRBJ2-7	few	CASSPLGSYEQYF	TGCGCCAGCAGCCCCTTGGGCTCCTACGAGCAGTACTTC
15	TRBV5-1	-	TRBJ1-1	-	CASSLYRVQNTEAFF	TGCGCCAGCAGCTTGTACAGGGTACAGAACACTGAAGCTTTCTTT
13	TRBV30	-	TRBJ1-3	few	CAWDPGSRNTIYF	TGTGCCTGGGATCCAGGGTCGAGGAACACCATATATTTT
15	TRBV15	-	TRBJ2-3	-	CATSRGRVATDTQYF	TGTGCCACCAGCAGGGGACGGGTGGCCACAGATACGCAGTATTTT
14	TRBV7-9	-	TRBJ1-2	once	CASRPRGERYGYTF	TGTGCCAGCAGGCCTAGGGGAGAGCGGTATGGCTACACCTTC
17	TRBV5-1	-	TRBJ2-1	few	CASSFNLGTPLLNEQFF	TGCGCCAGCAGCTTTAATTTAGGGACGCCCCTCTTAAATGAGCAGTTCTTC
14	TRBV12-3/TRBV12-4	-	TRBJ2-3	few	CASSHGPITDTQYF	TGTGCCAGCAGCCACGGTCCCATCACAGATACGCAGTATTTT
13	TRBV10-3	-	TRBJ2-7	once	CAIKASESYEQYF	TGTGCCATCAAGGCTAGCGAGTCCTACGAGCAGTACTTC
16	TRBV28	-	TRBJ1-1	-	CASRTGRYSLNTEAFF	TGTGCCAGCAGAACCGGCAGGTACTCTCTGAACACTGAAGCTTTCTTT
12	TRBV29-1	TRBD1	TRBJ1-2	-	CSDLGQVYGYTF	TGCAGTGACCTGGGACAGGTCTATGGCTACACCTTC
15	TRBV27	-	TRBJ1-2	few	CASSLGRVPLSGYTF	TGTGCCAGCAGTTTAGGCAGGGTCCCCCTTAGCGGCTACACCTTC
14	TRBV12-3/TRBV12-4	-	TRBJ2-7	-	CAGSVSGGFYEQYF	TGTGCCGGCAGTGTATCTGGGGGATTCTACGAGCAGTACTTC
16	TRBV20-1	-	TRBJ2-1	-	CSATGTPGSTGHEQFF	TGCAGTGCCACCGGTACCCCGGGATCAACCGGCCATGAGCAGTTCTTC
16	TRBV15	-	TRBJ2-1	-	CATSRAEGLSYNEQFF	TGTGCCACCAGCAGAGCTGAGGGATTATCTTACAATGAGCAGTTCTTC
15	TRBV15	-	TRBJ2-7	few	CATSRRIGSGTQQYF	TGTGCCACCAGCCGACGAATAGGGTCCGGTACGCAGCAGTACTTC
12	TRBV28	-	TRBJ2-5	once	CASSSDAGPQYF	TGTGCCAGCAGTTCGGATGCTGGGCCCCAGTACTTC
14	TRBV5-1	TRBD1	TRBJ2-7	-	CASSTGQGAQEQYF	TGCGCCAGCAGCACGGGACAGGGGGCGCAAGAGCAGTACTTC